Listed below are T cell receptor beta chains from one sample, sequenced in a study of identical twins. TCRdb redid the calling of the 5' RACE reads with MiXCR, one entry per CDR3 protein. The sample contains 600,000 to 800,000 distinct CDR3 sequences, over 20% of which appear only once. The same sample was also used in a study of T cells expressing NK-cell markers.

The sequenced sample consisted of PBMCs. The receptors come from a woman aged 18-29 years in good health. CDR3s include the opening cysteine and the closing phenylalanine or tryptophan. The D gene is left open where the match is weak. Clone size is not always given. Where it is, it says once, few, many or a class for expanded clones.

v_call	j_call	clone_size	d_call	cdr3_aa	cdr3_nt
TRBV7-3	TRBJ1-1	many	.	CASSADRNTEAFF	TGTGCCAGCAGCGCGGACCGGAACACTGAAGCTTTCTTT
TRBV20-1	TRBJ2-2	.	.	CSAEVRSGELFF	TGCAGTGCAGAAGTACGGTCCGGGGAGCTGTTTTTT
TRBV12-3/TRBV12-4	TRBJ2-3	few	TRBD2	CASSLVPRLAGEQDTQYF	TGTGCCAGCAGTTTAGTCCCCCGGTTAGCGGGGGAACAAGATACGCAGTATTTT
TRBV20-1	TRBJ1-5	few	.	CSARETNQPQHF	TGCAGTGCTAGAGAGACCAATCAGCCCCAGCATTTT
TRBV12-3/TRBV12-4	TRBJ1-2	.	TRBD1	CASSTPQGGVYTF	TGTGCCAGCAGTACGCCCCAGGGGGGGGTCTACACCTTC
TRBV6-2/TRBV6-3	TRBJ1-5	.	.	CASSYKGNVNQPQHF	TGTGCCAGCAGTTATAAGGGAAATGTCAATCAGCCCCAGCATTTT
TRBV7-2	TRBJ2-1	many	.	CASSPREHYNEQFF	TGTGCCAGCAGCCCCCGGGAGCATTACAATGAGCAGTTCTTC
TRBV20-1	TRBJ1-5	many	.	CSASGENQPQHF	TGCAGTGCGTCTGGGGAGAATCAGCCCCAGCATTTT
TRBV20-1	TRBJ1-5	many	TRBD1	CSALGQISNQPQHF	TGCAGTGCTTTGGGACAGATTAGCAATCAGCCCCAGCATTTT
TRBV7-2	TRBJ2-7	few	.	CASSLGGADYEQYF	TGTGCCAGCAGCTTAGGGGGGGCGGACTACGAGCAGTACTTC
TRBV4-1	TRBJ2-1	many	TRBD2	CASSRTGTSGNNEQFF	TGCGCCAGCAGCCGAACCGGGACTAGCGGTAACAATGAGCAGTTCTTC
TRBV10-3	TRBJ2-3	.	.	CAISETRDTQYF	TGTGCCATCAGTGAGACGAGAGATACGCAGTATTTT
TRBV7-9	TRBJ2-7	.	TRBD1	CASSQTGQPSYEQYF	TGTGCCAGCAGTCAGACGGGACAGCCCTCCTACGAGCAGTACTTC
TRBV27	TRBJ1-4	.	.	CASSLSMGTTNEKLFF	TGTGCCAGCAGTTTATCGATGGGGACAACTAATGAAAAACTGTTTTTT
TRBV20-1	TRBJ2-3	.	.	CSAASLLTPTDTQYF	TGCAGTGCCGCCTCCCTGTTAACTCCCACAGATACGCAGTATTTT
TRBV29-1	TRBJ2-7	many	.	CSVTSLVANEQYF	TGCAGCGTAACTAGCCTTGTCGCGAACGAGCAGTACTTC
TRBV12-3/TRBV12-4	TRBJ2-3	few	.	CASRPRGRDTQYF	TGTGCCAGCAGGCCGCGGGGGCGGGATACGCAGTATTTT
TRBV18	TRBJ2-3	.	.	CASSPPSADTQYF	TGTGCCAGCTCACCACCGAGTGCGGATACGCAGTATTTT
TRBV7-9	TRBJ1-1	few	.	CASSSSTTRFGAFF	TGTGCCAGCAGCTCGTCCACGACAAGGTTTGGAGCTTTCTTT
TRBV12-3/TRBV12-4	TRBJ2-7	many	TRBD2	CASSWTSGGYEQYF	TGTGCCAGCAGTTGGACTAGCGGGGGATACGAGCAGTACTTC
TRBV10-3	TRBJ2-3	.	TRBD1	CATGDRAFLGTQYF	TGTGCCACCGGGGACAGGGCTTTTCTGGGTACGCAGTATTTT
TRBV6-1	TRBJ2-5	few	TRBD1	CASRTRDRKRETQYF	TGTGCCAGCAGGACCCGGGACAGAAAACGGGAGACCCAGTACTTC
TRBV3-1	TRBJ2-3	many	.	CASSQDLRWDTQYF	TGTGCCAGCAGCCAAGATCTGAGGTGGGATACGCAGTATTTT
TRBV20-1	TRBJ1-3	few	.	CSASRPGNTIYF	TGCAGTGCTAGCAGGCCCGGAAACACCATATATTTT
TRBV20-1	TRBJ2-1	few	TRBD1	CSAPSFTGGDWDEQFF	TGCAGTGCTCCAAGCTTCACAGGGGGCGATTGGGATGAGCAGTTCTTC
TRBV15	TRBJ2-3	.	TRBD2	CATSRDGRDYHTDTQYF	TGTGCCACCAGCAGAGATGGCCGGGACTACCACACAGATACGCAGTATTTT
TRBV5-6	TRBJ2-1	many	TRBD1	CASSLDRGQFF	TGTGCCAGCAGCCTTGACAGGGGGCAGTTCTTC
TRBV5-1	TRBJ2-7	few	TRBD1	CASSTRDRVYEQYF	TGCGCCAGCAGCACCCGGGACAGGGTCTACGAGCAGTACTTC
TRBV12-3/TRBV12-4	TRBJ1-5	few	TRBD1	CASRGQGYQPQHF	TGTGCCAGCAGGGGACAGGGGTATCAGCCCCAGCATTTT
TRBV9	TRBJ2-1	few	.	CASSPGSGEQFF	TGTGCCAGCAGCCCCGGCTCGGGGGAGCAGTTCTTC
TRBV20-1	TRBJ2-5	.	.	CSARGREGETQYF	TGCAGTGCTAGAGGCAGGGAAGGAGAGACCCAGTACTTC
TRBV29-1	TRBJ2-1	.	TRBD2	CSVVGSGHNEQFF	TGCAGCGTTGTTGGTAGCGGGCACAATGAGCAGTTCTTC
TRBV2	TRBJ1-1	once	.	CASSEDELVTEAFF	TGTGCCAGCAGTGAAGACGAACTAGTCACTGAAGCTTTCTTT
TRBV9	TRBJ2-3	.	.	CASSGRAGGPTQYF	TGTGCCAGCAGCGGCAGAGCAGGTGGGCCTACGCAGTATTTT
TRBV7-8	TRBJ2-1	.	.	CASSPHRGLIDEQFF	TGTGCCAGCAGCCCCCATCGAGGCCTAATCGATGAGCAGTTCTTC
TRBV7-2	TRBJ2-7	.	TRBD1	CASSSGQGLMKQYF	TGTGCCAGCAGCTCGGGACAGGGCCTGATGAAGCAGTACTTC
TRBV4-1	TRBJ2-3	few	TRBD2	CASSQDSGSLDTQYF	TGCGCCAGCAGCCAAGATAGCGGGTCCTTAGATACGCAGTATTTT
TRBV12-3/TRBV12-4	TRBJ2-7	.	.	CASSPGLWAHEQHF	TGTGCCAGCAGCCCCGGCTTGTGGGCCCACGAGCAGCACTTC
TRBV29-1	TRBJ1-2	many	TRBD1	CSAAGQGIVGYTF	TGCAGTGCAGCGGGACAGGGGATTGTTGGCTACACCTTC
TRBV6-1	TRBJ2-1	few	.	CASVRTRRGTAYNEQFF	TGTGCCAGCGTACGGACCCGAAGGGGGACGGCCTACAATGAGCAGTTCTTC
TRBV19	TRBJ1-4	.	.	CASSQPDEKLFF	TGTGCCAGTAGTCAGCCAGATGAAAAACTGTTTTTT
TRBV27	TRBJ2-7	.	.	CASSWIGSYEQYF	TGTGCCAGCAGTTGGATCGGGTCCTACGAGCAGTACTTC
TRBV20-1	TRBJ1-1	few	.	CSARDYQGRNTEAFF	TGCAGTGCTAGAGATTATCAGGGAAGGAACACTGAAGCTTTCTTT
TRBV5-1	TRBJ2-7	few	.	CASSRLGGYEQYF	TGCGCCAGCAGCCGCCTCGGGGGCTACGAGCAGTACTTC
TRBV29-1	TRBJ2-7	many	.	CSVAGQDPGEQYF	TGCAGCGTTGCCGGGCAGGATCCGGGCGAGCAGTACTTC
TRBV5-1	TRBJ2-7	many	TRBD1	CASSLDRGYEQYF	TGTGCCAGCAGTCTTGACAGGGGCTACGAGCAGTACTTC
TRBV18	TRBJ2-3	.	TRBD2	CASSRLAHTDTQYF	TGTGCCAGCTCACGACTAGCCCACACAGATACGCAGTATTTT
TRBV4-1	TRBJ2-4	many	.	CASSQDRLAKNIQYF	TGCGCCAGCAGCCAAGACAGGTTGGCCAAAAACATTCAGTACTTC
TRBV6-5	TRBJ1-5	few	TRBD1	CASSYEGQGANQPQHF	TGTGCCAGCAGTTACGAGGGACAGGGGGCTAATCAGCCCCAGCATTTT
TRBV11-2	TRBJ2-7	few	TRBD2	CASKTAILAGGPSYEQYF	TGTGCCAGCAAAACAGCAATACTAGCGGGAGGGCCGTCCTACGAGCAGTACTTC
TRBV10-3	TRBJ1-2	.	.	CAISEGPTAGYGYTF	TGTGCCATCAGTGAGGGGCCAACCGCGGGGTATGGCTACACCTTC
TRBV5-1	TRBJ2-3	.	TRBD2	CASSAGLAGADTQYF	TGCGCCAGCAGCGCGGGACTAGCGGGAGCAGATACGCAGTATTTT
TRBV27	TRBJ2-7	.	TRBD1	CASSFAGTGASYEQYF	TGTGCCAGCAGTTTCGCCGGGACAGGGGCCTCCTACGAGCAGTACTTC
TRBV3-1	TRBJ1-1	.	.	CASSHNIGGTEAFF	TGTGCCAGCAGCCACAACATTGGGGGCACTGAAGCTTTCTTT
TRBV29-1	TRBJ1-3	many	.	CSVVGASGNTIYF	TGCAGCGTTGTAGGGGCTTCTGGAAACACCATATATTTT